This is a list of T cell receptor beta chains from one sample in a study of blood T cell repertoires in COVID-19. TCRdb's table, derived via immunoSEQ multiplex PCR, lists solely in-frame clones and lacks some. This table holds 250,000 to 400,000 clones, 80% to 90% found once. The sequenced sample consisted of PBMCs or T cells enriched from blood (not recorded which). These receptors all stem from a woman aged 25-40 years who had recovered from COVID-19. Each CDR3 is given with its conserved first and last residue. A D gene is named only where the DNA matches it firmly. Size values are once, few and many counts, or a class for expanded clones, and some rows have none.

V: TRBV6-5; J: TRBJ2-2; size: -; D: TRBD1; CDR3: CATDRATGELFF; DNA: TGTGCCACGGACAGGGCCACCGGGGAGCTGTTTTTT
V: TRBV6-2/TRBV6-3; J: TRBJ2-3; size: -; D: TRBD2; CDR3: CASSRPTSGGAPLGTDTQYF; DNA: TGTGCCAGCAGCAGACCGACTAGCGGGGGGGCCCCCCTAGGCACAGATACGCAGTATTTT
V: TRBV19; J: TRBJ2-3; size: -; D: TRBD2; CDR3: CASTPLAGGFTTQYF; DNA: TGTGCCAGTACCCCTCTAGCGGGGGGGTTTACTACGCAGTATTTT
V: TRBV6-1; J: TRBJ2-1; size: -; D: -; CDR3: CASSETLDDSKFF; DNA: TGTGCCAGCAGTGAAACTTTGGACGACAGCAAGTTCTTC
V: TRBV18; J: TRBJ2-5; size: -; D: -; CDR3: CASSLRQPQETQYF; DNA: TGTGCCAGCTCACTGCGACAGCCCCAAGAGACCCAGTACTTC
V: TRBV28; J: TRBJ2-3; size: -; D: -; CDR3: CASTRDIPTDTQYF; DNA: TGTGCCAGCACCCGGGACATTCCCACAGATACGCAGTATTTT
V: TRBV9; J: TRBJ1-2; size: -; D: TRBD1; CDR3: CASSLGQDYGYTF; DNA: TGTGCCAGCAGCCTGGGACAGGACTATGGCTACACCTTC
V: TRBV3-1/TRBV3-2; J: TRBJ1-4; size: -; D: -; CDR3: CASGPSPATVGATNEKLFF; DNA: TGTGCCAGCGGGCCGAGCCCAGCAACAGTCGGGGCAACTAATGAAAAACTGTTTTTT
V: TRBV18; J: TRBJ1-2; size: -; D: -; CDR3: CASSPPIGGHYGYTF; DNA: TGTGCCAGCTCACCACCGATCGGGGGGCACTATGGCTACACCTTC
V: TRBV7-8; J: TRBJ1-2; size: -; D: -; CDR3: CASSPGQNYGYTF; DNA: TGTGCCAGCAGCCCTGGGCAGAACTATGGCTACACCTTC
V: TRBV7-2; J: TRBJ2-5; size: once; D: TRBD2; CDR3: CASSPIGGGGAIETQYF; DNA: TGTGCCAGCAGCCCCATCGGGGGGGGTGGGGCTATAGAGACCCAGTACTTC
V: TRBV18; J: TRBJ1-1; size: -; D: -; CDR3: CASSPQGPNTEAFF; DNA: TGTGCCAGCTCCCCCCAGGGGCCGAACACTGAAGCTTTCTTT
V: TRBV2; J: TRBJ1-2; size: few; D: -; CDR3: CASSSDRPYGYTF; DNA: TGTGCCAGCAGTTCTGACAGACCCTATGGCTACACCTTC
V: TRBV7-6; J: TRBJ2-3; size: -; D: -; CDR3: CASSLAMGATSTDTQYF; DNA: TGTGCCAGCAGCTTAGCGATGGGAGCAACTAGCACAGATACGCAGTATTTT
V: TRBV9; J: TRBJ2-5; size: -; D: TRBD1; CDR3: CASSPGVGTGYQETQYF; DNA: TGTGCCAGCAGCCCAGGAGTGGGGACAGGCTACCAAGAGACCCAGTACTTC
V: TRBV5-1; J: TRBJ2-3; size: few; D: -; CDR3: CASSLQTDTQYF; DNA: TGCGCCAGCAGCTTACAAACAGATACGCAGTATTTT
V: TRBV7-6; J: TRBJ2-2; size: -; D: TRBD2; CDR3: CASSLEAGANTGELFF; DNA: TGTGCCAGCAGCTTAGAAGCGGGAGCGAACACCGGGGAGCTGTTTTTT